These 30 T cell receptor beta chains came from one sample sequenced in a study of tumor-infiltrating lymphocytes in primary liver carcinoma. Co-extraction yielded RNA and DNA from around 20-30 mg of unsorted bulk tissue. TCR beta cDNA was made from 500 ng total RNA with a constant-region primer. The TCR beta library was amplified through three nested multiplex PCR rounds in a modified ARM-PCR procedure. A C-beta reverse primer was combined with TRBV1-TRBV30 forward primers in the first two PCR rounds, and each round had approximately 9 cycles. TCRdb called the multiplex PCR reads again in MiXCR, with one record for every CDR3 protein. The sample records roughly 120,000 distinct CDR3 sequences, 65% being singletons. Material for sequencing was liver tumor tissue from sampling region 1. Subset reported: tumor region T1, superior pole. The receptor set was obtained from an older woman with primary liver carcinoma and hepatitis B virus infection.

On this clonotype itself: A read error may produce the germline difference seen at one junction end. The rearrangement uses TRBV11-3 and TRBJ2-7; 8 bases agree with TRBD2. Germline V gene lookup returns CDR1 SGHNT and CDR2 YENEEA. The CDR3 contains 16 residues. The CDR3 here is CSSSLDGTRSSYEQYF. The CDR3, as DNA: TGTTCCAGCAGCTTAGATGGGACTAGGAGCTCCTACGAGCAGTACTTC. The full variable domain, rest sourced from reference TRBV11-3 and TRBJ2-7, is EAGVVQSPRYKIIEKKQPVAFWCNPISGHNTLYWYLQNLGQGPELLIRYENEEAVDDSQLPKDRFSAERLKGVDSTLKIQPAELGDSAVYLCSSSLDGTRSSYEQYFGPGTRLTVT.

Note on this clonotype: A much larger clone lies a single base off, so this may be a read error. This is likely a read error, given that the CDR3 carries no conserved phenylalanine or tryptophan at its end. V and J are TRBV12-3 or TRBV12-4 and TRBJ1-2; 7 bases are shared with TRBD1. The CDR3 is 14 amino acids. V lost 4 bases and J lost 8; bases outside the gene matches: 10. CDR3 loop: CASSYLNRGMGYTL. In DNA, the CDR3 is TGTGCCAGCAGTTACCTAAACAGGGGAATGGGCTACACCCTC.

As for this clonotype: This may be a read error, as it is one base from a much larger clone. The CDR3 nucleotides read TGCGCCAGCAATGACAGGCGAAACTATGGCTACACCTTC. It translates to CASNDRRNYGYTF. V and J are TRBV10-1 and TRBJ1-2; D perhaps matches TRBD1 (6 bases). The germline gives CDR1 WNHNN, CDR2 SYGVQD (reference sequence). The CDR3 extends over 13 amino acids. The germline V and J ends were trimmed by 7 bases and 2 bases, with 11 bases remaining between them.

Points on this clonotype: This clone may be a read error of a much larger clone one base away. The chain carries TRBV5-1 and TRBJ2-6; maybe TRBD1 (5 bases). Germline V lookup: CDR1 SGHRS, CDR2 YFSETQ. The CDR3 has 14 amino acids. Here the CDR3 reads CASSRISGANILTF. The CDR3 region has the DNA TGCGCCAGCAGCCGGATCTCTGGGGCCAACATCCTGACTTTC.

This clonotype turned up a few times. The chain recombines TRBV7-9 with TRBJ1-1; possible D gene TRBD1, 6 bases. Germline V gene data show CDR1 as SEHNR and CDR2 as FQNEAQ (reference sequence). The V end lost 5 bases, the J end lost 5 bases, and 18 bases lay between the germline ends. CDR3 length equals 15 residues. DNA of the CDR3: TGTGCCAGCAGCCCGGACGGGGGGCTACGGACTGAAGCTTTCTTT. Translating it yields CASSPDGGLRTEAFF.

In its sample, this clonotype was seen a few times. This sequence may be a read error, since a much larger clone differs from it by one base. This CDR3 is missing its conserved last phenylalanine or tryptophan, likely due to a read error. In nucleotides, the CDR3 is TGCGCCAGCTTAGGACTAGCGGGAGTAGATACGCAGTATTCT. Its translation is CASLGLAGVDTQYS. V and J are TRBV10-2 and TRBJ2-3; TRBD2 agrees at 13 bases. V was pared by 8 bases and J by 5 bases, with 4 bases of the junction left unmatched. The CDR3 covers 14 residues. The V gene's germline CDR1 is WSHSY and CDR2 SAAADI.

For this clonotype: An end of the junction differs from the germline gene, which may be a read error. The V gene is TRBV29-1, the J gene TRBJ2-7; weak D call: TRBD1 (5 bases). The CDR3 sequence is 12 residues long. The germline V gene has CDR1 SQVTM and CDR2 ANQGSEA. The CDR3, as DNA: TGCAGTGTTGAAGGTCAGGGCTACGTGCAGTACTTC. Residues: CSVEGQGYVQYF.

Of note for this clonotype: This sequence may be a read error, since a much larger clone differs from it by one base. This chain connects TRBV29-1 to TRBJ2-4; 7 nucleotides agree with TRBD1. Germline V gene lookup returns CDR1 SQVTM and CDR2 ANQGSEA. The CDR3 runs to 13 residues. The CDR3 nucleotides read TGCAGCATTGAAGGGGACAGTCGGAACATTCAGTACTTC. The encoded protein is CSIEGDSRNIQYF.

Comment on this clonotype: Germline is not matched at one junction end, which may reflect a read error. The V and J genes are TRBV4-1 and TRBJ2-1; the D is unclear. CDR3 length equals 16 residues. Germline V CDR1 and CDR2: MGHRA, YSYEKL. The CDR3 loop is CASSQDPRHTYNEQLF. CDR3 DNA sequence: TGCGCCAGCAGCCAAGACCCCAGGCACACCTACAATGAGCAGCTCTTC.

Note on this clonotype: Just one base apart from a much larger clone, this may be a read error. The V gene is TRBV12-3 or TRBV12-4, the J gene TRBJ1-2, with D perhaps TRBD1 (5 bases). This CDR3 is 12 amino acids long. CDR3 DNA: TGTGCCAGCAGTTTTTGGGACTATGGCTACATCTTC. It translates to CASSFWDYGYIF.

This clonotype was observed a handful of times. A much larger clone sits a single nucleotide away, making a read error possible. This rearrangement joins TRBV6-6 to TRBJ2-4; tentatively, D is TRBD1 or TRBD2 (5 bases each). The CDR3 totals 17 residues. The germline gives CDR1 MNHNY, CDR2 SVGAGI (reference sequence). The CDR3 bases are TGTGCCAGCAGTTACGATTGGGGGTCGGAAGCCAAAAACACTCAGTACTTC. It yields the protein CASSYDWGSEAKNTQYF.

This clonotype was seen at least ten times. The CDR3 DNA reads TGTGCCTGGTCAAGGGGTTCTAACTATGGCTACACCTTC. Protein: CAWSRGSNYGYTF. The rearrangement joins TRBV30 to TRBJ1-2; tentatively, D is TRBD1 (5 bases). Trimming cost V 5 bases and J 0 bases, with 10 bases left between them. This CDR3 region has 13 residues. Germline V gives CDR1 GTSNPN, CDR2 SVGIG (reference sequence).

Of note for this clonotype: Sequence at one end of the junction differs from germline and may be a read error. The genes are TRBV11-2 and TRBJ2-1; 11 bases map to TRBD2. The CDR3 is 15 amino acids. Germline V gives CDR1 SGHAT, CDR2 FQNNGV. The CDR3, as DNA: TGTGCCAGCGGCTTAAGGGGGACTAGCGGAAATGAGCAGTTCTTC. Protein product: CASGLRGTSGNEQFF.

V and J are TRBV29-1 and TRBJ2-3; D gene ambiguous. Germline-derived CDR1 and CDR2 are SQVTM and ANQGSEA. This CDR3 comprises 12 residues. The CDR3 loop is CRGDPSTDTQYF. As DNA, the CDR3 is TGCAGGGGTGACCCTAGCACAGATACGCAGTATTTT.

In regard to this clonotype: One end of the junction does not line up with germline, which may come from a read error. The chain combines TRBV6-5 with TRBJ1-1, with D possibly matching TRBD1 (5 bases). CDR3 length: 18 residues. Germline V gene lookup returns CDR1 MNHEY and CDR2 SVGAGI. CDR3 amino acids: CACSPIRAGWDLGTEAFF. The DNA for the CDR3 is TGTGCCTGCAGTCCTATCCGGGCAGGGTGGGATCTGGGCACTGAAGCTTTCTTT.

This clonotype was seen once. This may arise from a read error, as a much more abundant clone is one base away. The chain recombines TRBV7-8 with TRBJ2-6; perhaps TRBD2 as D (7 bases). The CDR3 consists of 16 residues. Germline CDR1 and CDR2: SGHVS and FQNEAQ. The CDR3 sequence is CASSLAGGAGVNVLTF. Here the CDR3 DNA reads TGTGCCAGCAGCTTAGCAGGGGGGGCTGGGGTCAACGTCCTGACTTTC.

The chain employs TRBV29-1 and TRBJ2-1, with TRBD2 matching 9 bases. The CDR3 is 17 amino acids. Germline-derived CDR1 and CDR2 are SQVTM and ANQGSEA. The V gene end was trimmed by 6 bases and the J gene end by 12 bases; junction bases not matched to a gene: 24. The CDR3 DNA follows: TGCAGCGTCCGTCCGGCTAGCGGGACGTCCCGAGAGAGTGCGCAGTTCTTC. Amino acids: CSVRPASGTSRESAQFF.

As regards this clonotype: One end of the junction is discordant with germline, which a read error may explain. The J gene is TRBJ1-1, the V gene TRBV12-3 or TRBV12-4; the D gene is possibly TRBD1 (5 bases). The CDR3 runs to 14 residues. The DNA of the CDR3 is TGTACCAGCAGTCCCCGGACAAGTGCCACTGAAACTTTCTTT. Translation gives CTSSPRTSATETFF.

Concerning this clonotype itself: It may be a read error: a sequence one base away is much more abundant. The chain is built from TRBV10-2 and TRBJ1-5; TRBD1 matches 7 bases. CDR3 length: 14 amino acids. Germline V CDR1 and CDR2: WSHSY, SAAADI. CDR3 nucleotides: TGCGCCAGCTGGCGCGGGACAGACAATCAGCCCCCGCATTTT. The encoded protein is CASWRGTDNQPPHF.

This clonotype was seen repeatedly, ten times or more. The chain links TRBV4-1 to TRBJ2-7; 11 bases match TRBD1. The J segment lost 2 bases and the V segment lost 4 bases, leaving 16 bases of the junction unmatched. The V gene's germline CDR1 is MGHRA and CDR2 YSYEKL. CDR3 size: 19 residues. CDR3 coding DNA: TGCGCCAGCAGCCCTCGGGACAGGGGGTCGGGAGTACGGGCCTACGAGCAGTACTTC. As protein: CASSPRDRGSGVRAYEQYF.

This clonotype appeared many times. The V and J genes are TRBV10-2 and TRBJ1-1; D is uncertain. V was cut by 3 bases and J by 1 base, with 6 bases left in between. Germline CDR1 is WSHSY and CDR2 is SAAADI. This CDR3 region has 13 residues. The CDR3: CASSDPTNTEAFF. The CDR3, as DNA: TGCGCCAGCAGTGACCCTACGAACACTGAAGCTTTCTTT.

Only one count was recorded for this clonotype. This may arise from a read error, as a much more abundant clone is one base away. V and J are TRBV29-1 and TRBJ2-3, with D unclear. This CDR3 has 13 amino acids. With 5 bases removed from V and 4 bases from J, the gap between germline ends came to 13 bases. Germline values: CDR1 SQVTM, CDR2 ANQGSEA. The CDR3 here is CSVSVGRADTQYF. The CDR3, as DNA: TGCAGCGTTTCGGTGGGAAGGGCAGATACGCAGTATTTT.

This sequence joins TRBV6-2 or TRBV6-3 and TRBJ2-5; 8 nucleotides align to TRBD2. V shed 2 bases and J 4 bases; nucleotides not matched to a gene: 9. Germline V lookup: CDR1 MNHEY, CDR2 SVGEGT. This CDR3 contains 16 residues. CDR3 sequence (DNA): TGTGCCAGCAGTTACAGGAACGGGAGGGTCGGAGAGACCCAGTACTTC. Amino acid sequence: CASSYRNGRVGETQYF.

As regards this clonotype: The junction departs from germline at one end; a sequencing error may be responsible. This chain joins TRBV11-1 and TRBJ2-1; D gene unclear. Germline V gene lookup returns CDR1 SGHAT and CDR2 FQDESV (reference sequence). The CDR3 contains 15 residues. CDR3 bases: TGTGCCTGCAGCCTTGAAAGGAGCTCCTACAATGAGCAGTTCTTC. Its translation is CACSLERSSYNEQFF.

The chain is built from TRBV29-1 and TRBJ2-3; D might be TRBD2 (5 bases). CDR3 length: 14 residues. Between the trimmed V and J ends, which lost 1 base and 5 bases, there was a span of 13 bases. CDR1 SQVTM and CDR2 ANQGSEA come from the germline V gene. This CDR3 is CSVEGTHDIDTQYF. The CDR3 DNA reads TGCAGCGTTGAAGGGACTCATGATATAGATACGCAGTATTTT.

In the case of this clonotype: A read error may account for a junction end that differs from germline. CDR3 sequence reads: CVSSQTGGNTF. The CDR3 coding sequence is TGTGTCAGCAGTCAGACGGGGGGTAACACCTTC. The V and J genes are TRBV6-6 and TRBJ1-2; weak D call: TRBD1 (5 bases). The germline CDR1 and CDR2 sequences are MNHNY and SVGAGI (reference sequence). This CDR3 spans 11 amino acids.

In the case of this clonotype: One junction end disagrees with the germline gene, perhaps due to a read error. The chain joins TRBV11-2 to TRBJ2-4; maybe TRBD1 (5 bases). CDR3 size: 14 residues. CDR1 and CDR2 (germline): SGHAT, FQNNGV. The CDR3 sequence is CASSPTGAKNTQYF. Written as DNA, the CDR3 is TGTGCCAGCAGCCCTACTGGGGCCAAAAACACTCAGTACTTC. The whole variable domain, remainder taken from reference TRBV11-2 and TRBJ2-4, is EAGVAQSPRYKIIEKRQSVAFWCNPISGHATLYWYQQILGQGPKLLIQFQNNGVVDDSQLPKDRFSAERLKGVDSTLKIQPAKLEDSAVYLCASSPTGAKNTQYFGAGTRLSVL.

To note about this clonotype: With a much larger clone just one base away, this may be a read error. V and J are TRBV6-1 and TRBJ1-1; D gene uncertain. Germline assignment: CDR1 MNHNS and CDR2 SASEGT. CDR3 size: 17 residues. The CDR3 DNA reads TGTGCCATCAGTCGTAACCCCCTTCAAGCGAGCCCGTCAATAGCTTTCTTT. Protein: CAISRNPLQASPSIAFF.

Regarding this clonotype: In this CDR3 the conserved last residue, phenylalanine or tryptophan, is missing, so a read error is likely. The rearrangement links TRBV11-2 to TRBJ2-5, with D possibly being TRBD1 (6 bases). CDR1 is SGHAT and CDR2 is FQNNGV in the germline V gene. This CDR3 spans 13 amino acids. CDR3 in amino acids: CASSRDTQVTQYL. The CDR3 coding sequence is TGTGCCAGCAGCCGGGACACCCAAGTGACCCAGTACTTA.

In regard to this clonotype: This may be a read error: a much more frequent sequence differs by one nucleotide. The chain joins TRBV30 to TRBJ2-6; the match to TRBD1 covers 7 bases. Germline V gene lookup returns CDR1 GTSNPN and CDR2 SVGIG (reference sequence). CDR3 length: 13 amino acids. The CDR3 region has the DNA TGTGCCTGGGACAGGGCTGGGGCCAACATCCTGACTTTC. As protein: CAWDRAGANILTF.